Each of the 27 T cell receptor beta chains below was sequenced from the same sample in a study of blood T cell repertoires in COVID-19. Using immunoSEQ multiplex PCR, the repertoire was profiled, and TCRdb retains in-frame clones only, with some absent. The sample has fewer than 300,000 clones, approximately 85% seen once; the top ten hold more than 4.5%. Sequencing was performed on peripheral blood. These receptors originate from a man between 50 and 59 years old with active or convalescent COVID-19.

The count of this clone is one. V and J are TRBV5-4 and TRBJ1-1; 8 bases fit TRBD1. The CDR3 contains 13 residues. CDR1 and CDR2 (germline): SGHNT, YYREEE (reference sequence). The V gene end was trimmed by 4 bases and the J gene end by 11 bases; junction bases not matched to a gene: 10. The CDR3 region is CASSSQYRGRAFF. CDR3 DNA: TGTGCCAGCAGCAGCCAGTACAGGGGGAGGGCTTTCTTT.

This rearrangement joins TRBV7-9 to TRBJ1-2; D call uncertain. The CDR3 consists of 16 residues. Looked up from germline, CDR1 is SEHNR and CDR2 is FQNEAQ (reference sequence). Trimming left V 5 bases short and J 4 bases short, with 20 bases between. The CDR3 spells CASSPEAYLESYGYTF. CDR3 nucleotides: TGTGCCAGCAGCCCCGAAGCGTACCTGGAATCCTATGGCTACACCTTC.

V usage is TRBV5-4 and J usage is TRBJ2-1, with TRBD2 matching 9 bases. CDR1 and CDR2 (germline): SGHNT, YYREEE (reference sequence). The V gene end was trimmed by 2 bases and the J gene end by 6 bases; junction bases not matched to a gene: 6. The CDR3 extends over 15 amino acids. The DNA of the CDR3 is TGTGCCAGCAGCTTAGCGGGAGGTTCCCCCAATGAGCAGTTCTTC. Amino acid sequence: CASSLAGGSPNEQFF.

V and J are TRBV4-1 and TRBJ1-4, with no clear D. The germline V gene has CDR1 MGHRA and CDR2 YSYEKL. Trimming took 4 bases from V and 7 from J, leaving 10 bases between them. The CDR3 runs 13 residues. The CDR3 DNA sequence: TGCGCCAGCAGCCTCCAACGCGGTGAAAAACTGTTTTTT. Translating gives CASSLQRGEKLFF.

The genes are TRBV21-1 and TRBJ2-7; TRBD2, as called in the table, went unchecked against the DNA. TRBV21-1 is tagged as a pseudogene. The CDR3 has 20 residues. The CDR3 is CASSKEGSGLAGYESYEQYF. In nucleotides, the CDR3 is TGTGCCAGCAGCAAAGAGGGGTCAGGACTAGCGGGATACGAATCCTACGAGCAGTACTTC.

The genes are TRBV5-5 and TRBJ2-2; 10 positions match TRBD1. Per germline, CDR1 SGHKS and CDR2 YYEKEE (reference sequence). After removal of 5 bases from V and 3 bases from J, the junction contained 13 bases not matched to a gene. The CDR3 spans 18 residues. In nucleotides, the CDR3 is TGTGCCAGCAGTTCGGGTCGGACAGGGGGTCAGGACACCGGGGAGCTGTTTTTT. This codes for CASSSGRTGGQDTGELFF.

The chain has TRBV30 and TRBJ1-2; 7 nucleotides match TRBD1. CDR1 GTSNPN and CDR2 SVGIG come from the germline V gene (reference sequence). CDR3 length: 14 amino acids. The trim removed 2 bases at V and 2 bases at J, leaving 5 bases unmatched. DNA of the CDR3: TGTGCCTGGAGTCGAGGGGGCAGCAACTATGGCTACACCTTC. This translates into CAWSRGGSNYGYTF.

The chain combines TRBV7-2 with TRBJ2-1; weak D call: TRBD2 (6 bases). Germline CDR1 and CDR2: SGHTA and FQGNSA. With 5 bases removed from V and 0 bases from J, the gap between germline ends came to 14 bases. The CDR3 runs 16 residues. In nucleotides, the CDR3 is TGTGCCAGCAGCGGACCGGGACTTAGCTCCTACAATGAGCAGTTCTTC. This gives the protein CASSGPGLSSYNEQFF.

The chain is built from TRBV5-8 and TRBJ2-1; tentative D call: TRBD2 (6 bases). CDR1 is SGHTS, CDR2 YDEGEE, per germline. This CDR3 is built from 12 residues. V shed 0 bases and J shed 11 bases, with 9 bases lying between them. The CDR3 reads CASSLGRGQQFF. DNA for the CDR3: TGTGCCAGCAGCTTGGGGCGGGGACAGCAGTTCTTC.

This clone occurred once. The V call is TRBV3-1 (or the pseudogene TRBV3-2), the J call TRBJ2-3, with a weak D call TRBD2 (6 bases). Trimming removed 4 bases at V and 2 bases at J, with 16 bases between. The CDR3 consists of 16 residues. CDR1 is LGHDT, CDR2 YNNKEL, per germline (reference sequence). The CDR3 nucleotides are TGTGCCAGCAGCCGCGGACTGAGGGAGGACACAGATACGCAGTATTTT. Amino acid sequence: CASSRGLREDTDTQYF.

This clone is a singleton in its sample. The chain's CDR3 is CASRVGPSEQYF. The CDR3 DNA reads TGTGCCAGCAGGGTTGGGCCCTCCGAGCAGTACTTC. J is TRBJ2-7 and V is TRBV28, with D unclear. The V end was cut by 6 bases, the J end by 6 bases, with 12 bases between. The CDR3 runs to 12 residues. The V gene's germline CDR1 is MDHEN and CDR2 SYDVKM.

The chain links TRBV7-2 to TRBJ2-5; no clear D gene. The germline V gene encodes CDR1 SGHTA and CDR2 FQGNSA. V lost 5 bases and J lost 0, with 7 bases in between. This CDR3 contains 13 residues. Here the CDR3 reads CASSQTHQETQYF. The CDR3 region has the DNA TGTGCCAGCAGCCAGACACACCAAGAGACCCAGTACTTC.

The chain is built from TRBV7-9 and TRBJ2-7, with D perhaps matching TRBD1 (6 bases). The CDR3 is 14 amino acids. Germline lookup yields CDR1 SEHNR and CDR2 FQNEAQ (reference sequence). Trimming removed 2 bases from V and 2 bases from J, with 10 bases in between. CDR3 sequence (DNA): TGTGCCAGCAGCTTACAGGGGAACCCCTACGAGCAGTACTTC. It encodes CASSLQGNPYEQYF.

The chain couples TRBV5-1 to TRBJ2-5; 9 bases align to TRBD2. The CDR3 contains 17 residues. The germline V gene encodes CDR1 SGHRS and CDR2 YFSETQ. V was clipped by 0 bases and J by 4 bases; unmatched bases: 10. CDR3 in amino acids: CASSLGYGGRGLETQYF. Here the CDR3 DNA reads TGCGCCAGCAGCTTGGGATACGGCGGGAGGGGCCTAGAGACCCAGTACTTC.

This clone was picked up a small number of times. The chain links TRBV28 to TRBJ2-2; 7 positions match TRBD2. V lost 2 bases to trimming and J lost 5 bases; unmatched junction nucleotides: 5. The length of the CDR3 is 15 residues. Germline CDR1 and CDR2: MDHEN and SYDVKM. CDR3: CASSLVGAGTGELFF. DNA of the CDR3: TGTGCCAGCAGTTTAGTGGGAGCGGGGACCGGGGAGCTGTTTTTT.

This clone was seen only once. The gene calls are TRBV4-1 and TRBJ2-7; 13 bases line up with TRBD2. Unmatched junction bases numbered 10, after V lost 4 bases and J lost 7 bases. The CDR3 covers 16 residues. The germline V gene encodes CDR1 MGHRA and CDR2 YSYEKL. This CDR3 is CASSRAGGLAGDEQYF. CDR3 coding DNA: TGCGCCAGCAGCCGGGCCGGCGGACTAGCGGGAGATGAGCAGTACTTC.

The chain uses TRBV7-9 and TRBJ2-7; TRBD1 agrees at 10 bases. In germline, CDR1 is SEHNR, CDR2 FQNEAQ (reference sequence). CDR3 size: 16 residues. The ends lost 4 bases at V and 6 bases at J; junction bases unmatched: 12. The CDR3 coding sequence is TGTGCCAGCAGCTCCATACCGGGACAGGGGCCGGTCGAGCAGTACTTC. Protein: CASSSIPGQGPVEQYF. The whole variable domain, remainder taken from reference TRBV7-9 and TRBJ2-7, is DTGVSQNPRHKITKRGQNVTFRCDPISEHNRLYWYRQTLGQGPEFLTYFQNEAQLEKSRLLSDRFSAERPKGSFSTLEIQRTEQGDSAMYLCASSSIPGQGPVEQYFGPGTRLTVT.

This chain links TRBV27 with TRBJ2-1, with TRBD1 matching 8 bases. Germline assignment: CDR1 MNHEY and CDR2 SMNVEV (reference sequence). After removal of 3 bases from V and 7 bases from J, the junction contained 11 bases not matched to a gene. The CDR3 is 16 amino acids. CDR3 DNA: TGTGCCAGCAGTTTTTTCAAAGGACAGGGAAGGAATGAGCAGTTCTTC. This sequence encodes CASSFFKGQGRNEQFF.

The V gene is TRBV9, the J gene TRBJ2-5; D may be TRBD2 (5 bases). The V gene lost 0 bases and the J gene lost 5 bases, with 14 bases spanning the gap. The CDR3 length is 15 residues. CDR1 and CDR2 from the germline V gene are SGDLS and YYNGEE. CDR3 nucleotides: TGTGCCAGCAGCGTAGGTGGTCCGGGCGGGGAGACCCAGTACTTC. It specifies CASSVGGPGGETQYF.

The V call is TRBV9, the J call TRBJ2-7; 8 positions agree with TRBD1. The CDR3 sequence is 15 residues long. J was trimmed by 3 bases and V by 3 bases; bases with no gene match: 8. Germline V gene data show CDR1 as SGDLS and CDR2 as YYNGEE. CDR3 coding DNA: TGTGCCAGCAGCGACGGACAGGGCTGCTTCTACGAGCAGTACTTC. Its protein is CASSDGQGCFYEQYF.

This clone was picked up one time. This chain uses TRBV19 with TRBJ2-1; 8 nucleotides agree with TRBD2. V shed 2 bases, J shed 0 bases, and the junction held 9 bases outside the gene matches. The CDR3 extends over 18 amino acids. Germline CDR1 reads LNHDA; CDR2 reads SQIVND (reference sequence). The DNA of the CDR3 is TGTGCCAGTAGTATAAAAGCCCGGGGGGGGCTCTCCTACAATGAGCAGTTCTTC. Its translation: CASSIKARGGLSYNEQFF. Filled out from reference TRBV19 and TRBJ2-1, the complete variable domain reads DGGITQSPKYLFRKEGQNVTLSCEQNLNHDAMYWYRQDPGQGLRLIYYSQIVNDFQKGDIAEGYSVSREKKESFPLTVTSAQKNPTAFYLCASSIKARGGLSYNEQFFGPGTRLTVL.

The genes are TRBV20-1 and TRBJ2-7, with D maybe TRBD2 (6 bases). V was clipped by 3 bases and J by 7 bases, with 16 bases between them. The CDR3 is 13 residues long. CDR1 is DFQATT, CDR2 SNEGSKA, per germline (reference sequence). Here the CDR3 reads CSASLARRGEQYF. CDR3 nucleotides: TGCAGTGCTAGTCTTGCCCGGCGGGGTGAGCAGTACTTC.

This chain uses TRBV19 with TRBJ2-7, with a weak D call TRBD2 (6 bases). Per germline, CDR1 LNHDA and CDR2 SQIVND (reference sequence). V was shortened by 3 bases and J by 3 bases, with 12 bases between the two germline ends. The CDR3 totals 14 residues. For the CDR3, the DNA is TGTGCCAGTAGTATCGCGGGACTTGACTACGAGCAGTACTTC. Translated: CASSIAGLDYEQYF.

V is TRBV9 and J is TRBJ1-6; D may be TRBD1 (5 bases). CDR3 length: 16 residues. In germline, CDR1 is SGDLS, CDR2 YYNGEE. Deletions cut 4 bases from V and 7 bases from J, with 18 bases between. Here the CDR3 DNA reads TGTGCCAGCAGCCCCGGGCCAAGACAGATCAATTCACCCCTCCACTTT. This codes for CASSPGPRQINSPLHF. Looking up the rest from reference TRBV9 and TRBJ1-6 gives the full variable domain: DSGVTQTPKHLITATGQRVTLRCSPRSGDLSVYWYQQSLDQGLQFLIQYYNGEERAKGNILERFSAQQFPDLHSELNLSSLELGDSALYFCASSPGPRQINSPLHFGNGTRLTVT.

The rearrangement joins TRBV2 to TRBJ1-4; D remains unclear. This CDR3 has 11 amino acids. The V end was cut by 3 bases, the J end by 8 bases, with 4 bases between. CDR1 and CDR2 (germline): SNHLY, FYNNEI. CDR3 loop: CASSEEEKLFF. DNA for the CDR3: TGTGCCAGCAGTGAGGAGGAAAAACTGTTTTTT.

This clone was picked up one time. The V call is TRBV7-6, the J call TRBJ2-3, with D maybe TRBD2 (6 bases). The CDR3 spans 16 residues. Germline V gives CDR1 SGHVS, CDR2 FNYEAQ. V lost 4 bases to trimming and J lost 6 bases, with 20 bases between them. This CDR3 reads CASSYGGASEWDTQYF. CDR3 coding DNA: TGTGCCAGCAGCTATGGCGGGGCTAGCGAATGGGATACGCAGTATTTT.

The chain uses TRBV7-9 and TRBJ1-2, with D possibly TRBD1 on 6 matching bases. With 3 bases removed from V and 3 bases from J, the gap between germline ends came to 11 bases. In germline, CDR1 is SEHNR, CDR2 FQNEAQ (reference sequence). The CDR3 is 14 amino acids. The CDR3: CASSFPGHHYGYTF. CDR3 coding DNA: TGTGCCAGCAGCTTTCCGGGACACCACTATGGCTACACCTTC.